The T cell receptor (beta chain) described here comes from a study of response to subunit inactivated influenza vaccine. This CDR3 is 16 amino acids long. Trimming took off 1 base at V and 5 bases at J, with 15 bases between the two ends. The germline V gene encodes CDR1 LGHNA and CDR2 YSLEER. Each CDR3 protein gets one entry after TCRdb re-called the RT-PCR reads with MiXCR. Of 500,000 to 550,000 distinct CDR3 sequences in the sample, approximately 22% were seen once. Many counts were recorded for this clonotype. These data also formed part of another study, on T cells expressing NK-cell markers. That investigation notes: Production of TCR beta cDNA relied on 5'RACE template switching with UMIs. Eight donors were sequenced, seven testing HCMV-seropositive and one testing seronegative. An anti-gamma-delta TCR antibody restricted sorting to alpha-beta TCR T cells in several experiments. In a group of about 6 donors, dominant NKG2C+ clonotypes represented about 1.0-7.5% of CD8+ T cells.

This clonotype originated in a man in his fifties or sixties who received an inactivated influenza vaccine. Here the sequenced sample was CD4+ T cells sorted from PBMCs, taken about 11 days after vaccination. This rearrangement joins TRBV4-3 to TRBJ2-1; no firm D call. The CDR3 DNA sequence: TGCGCCAGCAGCCAAGGGAATAGGAATTTGGACAATGAGCAGTTCTTC. It yields the protein CASSQGNRNLDNEQFF.